These 9 T cell receptor beta chains came from one sample sequenced in a study of blood T cells in healthy people across ages. The second PCR ran roughly 6 to 11 cycles with a sample-barcoded 5' primer and J-beta primers. TCRdb called the 5' RACE reads again in MiXCR, with one record for every CDR3 protein. The data show approximately 1.5 million distinct CDR3 sequences, 34% seen once. Sequenced sample: blood. The receptors come from a woman aged 25 to 39 in good health.

In this sample, this clonotype turned up once. The rearrangement uses TRBV7-6 and TRBJ2-3, with 8 bases matching TRBD2. The CDR3 has 15 amino acids. Per germline, CDR1 SGHVS and CDR2 FNYEAQ. After removal of 3 bases from V and 2 bases from J, the junction contained 4 bases not matched to a gene. The CDR3 loop is CASSFSRGVTDTQYF. As DNA, the CDR3 is TGTGCCAGCAGCTTTTCGCGGGGGGTCACAGATACGCAGTATTTT.

This clonotype was detected a few times. The genes are TRBV20-1 and TRBJ1-5; TRBD1 matches 8 bases. CDR3 size: 14 residues. Germline values: CDR1 DFQATT, CDR2 SNEGSKA (reference sequence). The CDR3 bases are TGCAGCTATAGGGACAGGTATAGCAATCAGCCCCAGCATTTT. Protein: CSYRDRYSNQPQHF.

Only a few counts were recorded for this clonotype. The rearrangement joins TRBV4-1 to TRBJ2-2; D remains unclear. Germline CDR1 reads MGHRA; CDR2 reads YSYEKL. The length of the CDR3 is 17 residues. Trimming cost V 4 bases and J 1 base, with 16 bases left between them. The CDR3 reads CASSLVGRDKNTGELFF. CDR3 DNA sequence: TGCGCCAGCAGCCTGGTGGGTCGAGACAAGAACACCGGGGAGCTGTTTTTT.

J is TRBJ1-1 and V is TRBV9, with D perhaps TRBD1 (5 bases). V lost 4 bases to trimming and J lost 1 base, with 11 bases between them. The CDR3 has 14 amino acids. Germline assignment: CDR1 SGDLS and CDR2 YYNGEE. As DNA, the CDR3 is TGTGCCAGCAGCCCGTTACAGGAGAACACTGAAGCTTTCTTT. This encodes CASSPLQENTEAFF.

A few counts support this clonotype. This chain links TRBV11-1 with TRBJ2-7; D might be TRBD1 or TRBD2, each matching 6 bases. Germline CDR1 and CDR2: SGHAT and FQDESV (reference sequence). Trimming shortened V by 3 bases and J by 0 bases, and 27 bases separated the two germline ends. The CDR3 is 20 amino acids. The CDR3: CASSFPNGGQAQTLSYEQYF. CDR3 coding DNA: TGTGCCAGCAGCTTTCCAAACGGGGGCCAGGCCCAAACCCTCTCCTACGAGCAGTACTTC. Supplemented by reference TRBV11-1 and TRBJ2-7, the full variable domain reads EAEVAQSPRYKITEKSQAVAFWCDPISGHATLYWYRQILGQGPELLVQFQDESVVDDSQLPKDRFSAERLKGVDSTLKIQPAELGDSAMYLCASSFPNGGQAQTLSYEQYFGPGTRLTVT.

The chain links TRBV29-1 to TRBJ1-1, with TRBD1 as a possible D gene (6 bases). CDR3 length: 13 residues. The V gene's germline CDR1 is SQVTM and CDR2 ANQGSEA. V gave up 6 bases and J gave up 0 bases, with 11 bases separating them. Written as DNA, the CDR3 is TGCAGCGTGGGCAGGGGATTGAACACTGAAGCTTTCTTT. This sequence encodes CSVGRGLNTEAFF.

The chain combines TRBV6-4 with TRBJ2-1, with 8 bases matching TRBD1. Germline V gene lookup returns CDR1 MRHNA and CDR2 SNTAGT. The ends lost 6 bases at V and 4 bases at J; junction bases unmatched: 11. The CDR3 covers 16 residues. CDR3 in DNA: TGTGCCAGCAGCCCCGCAGGGGGCTCACCTTACAATGAGCAGTTCTTC. Amino acid sequence: CASSPAGGSPYNEQFF.

The J gene is TRBJ1-2, the V gene TRBV14; no reliable D call. Trimming took off 4 bases at V and 8 bases at J, with 14 bases between the two ends. The CDR3 is 13 amino acids. Per the germline V gene, CDR1 is SGHDN and CDR2 is FVKESK. The CDR3 loop reads CASSLPPGWGYTF. In nucleotides, the CDR3 is TGTGCCAGCAGCCTACCCCCGGGATGGGGCTACACCTTC.

This chain joins TRBV7-2 and TRBJ2-1; a possible D gene is TRBD2 (6 bases). CDR3 size: 17 residues. Trimming shortened V by 3 bases and J by 0 bases, and 15 bases separated the two germline ends. CDR1 and CDR2 (germline): SGHTA, FQGNSA. The CDR3 DNA follows: TGTGCCAGCAGCTTCCTACTAGCCCGGAGCTCCTACAATGAGCAGTTCTTC. Protein sequence: CASSFLLARSSYNEQFF.